The clone carrying this T cell receptor (beta chain) was seen only a few times. As yet, its antigen is unknown. The data stem from a study of shared clonotypes between healthy human individuals. General study findings and limits: Some clonotypes were shared by all four sorted-subset donors, while others were not shared. The non-shared ones had lower generation probabilities than the shared ones.

Generated by immunoSEQ multiplex PCR, the TCRdb table keeps only in-frame clones and is missing some. The sample yields 2 million to 2.5 million clones, 80% to 95% seen once. The CDR3 is 15 residues long. CDR1 and CDR2 (germline): SGHRS, YFSETQ. With 5 bases clipped from V and 0 bases from J, the junction kept 4 bases outside the gene matches. This rearrangement joins TRBV5-1 to TRBJ2-2; 7 nucleotides match TRBD1. Sequencing was carried out using naive CD4+ T cells from PBMCs. The subset here: CD45RA+ positively selected. The clonotype was recovered from a man younger than 30 in good health. Some clones in this sample may be carry-over from other donors' samples. CDR3 DNA sequence: TGCGCCAGCAGGCCGACAGGGACGAACACCGGGGAGCTGTTTTTT. Its translation: CASRPTGTNTGELFF.